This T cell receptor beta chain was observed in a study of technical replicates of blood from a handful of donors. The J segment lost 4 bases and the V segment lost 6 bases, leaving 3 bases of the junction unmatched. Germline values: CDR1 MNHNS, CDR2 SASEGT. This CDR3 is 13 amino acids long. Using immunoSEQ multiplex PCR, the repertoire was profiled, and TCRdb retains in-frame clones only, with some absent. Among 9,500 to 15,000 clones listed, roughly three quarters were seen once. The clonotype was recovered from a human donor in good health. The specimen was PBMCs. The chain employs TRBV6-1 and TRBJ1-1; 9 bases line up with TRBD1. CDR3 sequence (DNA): TGTGCCAGCAGCCCGACAGGGGGCACTGAAGCTTTCTTT. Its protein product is CASSPTGGTEAFF.